Here is one T cell receptor beta chain with its context. The antigen remains undetermined. This CDR3 region has 17 residues. The record originates from a study of graft-versus-host responses after intestinal transplantation. Study context: Transplant types were multivisceral, liver-intestinal, or isolated intestinal.

Generated by immunoSEQ multiplex PCR, the TCRdb table keeps only in-frame clones and is missing some. The data contain approximately 97,000 clones, roughly 90% of them singletons. The source material was unstimulated CD8+ T cells sorted from spleen or lymph node cells, sampled before transplant. V usage is TRBV21-1 and J usage is TRBJ1-1. TRBV21-1 is termed a pseudogene. This TCR came from a human donor who was the organ donor for an intestinal transplant. CDR3 in DNA: TGTGCCAGCAGCCGAGCGGGGGCGCACGGGGGGAACACTGAAGCTTTCTTT. Amino acid sequence: CASSRAGAHGGNTEAFF.